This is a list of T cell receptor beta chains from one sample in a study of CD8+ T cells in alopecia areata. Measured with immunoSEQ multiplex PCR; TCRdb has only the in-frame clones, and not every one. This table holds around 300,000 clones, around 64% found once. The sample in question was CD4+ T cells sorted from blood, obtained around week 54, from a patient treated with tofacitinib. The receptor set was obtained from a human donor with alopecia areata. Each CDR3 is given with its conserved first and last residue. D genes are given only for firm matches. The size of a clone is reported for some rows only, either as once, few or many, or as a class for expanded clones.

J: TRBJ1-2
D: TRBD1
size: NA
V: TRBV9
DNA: TGTGCCAGCAGCCCCCTAGACAGGGGGAGGAGCTACACCTTC
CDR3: CASSPLDRGRSYTF

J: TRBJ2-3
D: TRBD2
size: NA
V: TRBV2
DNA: TGTGCCTCCCTAGCGGGGGCCTCCACAGATACGCAGTATTTT
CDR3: CASLAGASTDTQYF

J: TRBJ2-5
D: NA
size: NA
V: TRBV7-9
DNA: TGTGCCAGCAGCTTAGACGGGAAATGGGAGACCCAGTACTTC
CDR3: CASSLDGKWETQYF

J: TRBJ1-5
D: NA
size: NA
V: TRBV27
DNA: TGTGCCAGCAGTTTATCGTGGGGCGCGGGCAATCAGCCCCAGCATTTT
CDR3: CASSLSWGAGNQPQHF

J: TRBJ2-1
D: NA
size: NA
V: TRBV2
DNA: TGTGCCAGCAGTGCAGAAAGGGGCCTCTACAATGAGCAGTTCTTC
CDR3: CASSAERGLYNEQFF

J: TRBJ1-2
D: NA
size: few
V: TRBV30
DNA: TGTGCCTGGAGTGACGGTGGAAACTATGGCTACACCTTC
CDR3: CAWSDGGNYGYTF

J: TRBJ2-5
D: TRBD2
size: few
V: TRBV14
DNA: TGTGCCAGCAGCAAATTAGCGGGGGAGACCCAGTACTTC
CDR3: CASSKLAGETQYF

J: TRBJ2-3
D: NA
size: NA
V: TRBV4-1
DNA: TGCGCCAGCAGCCCCTGGGGAGGCAGAGGCACAGATACGCAGTATTTT
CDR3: CASSPWGGRGTDTQYF

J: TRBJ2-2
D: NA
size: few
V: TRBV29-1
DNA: TGCAGCGTTGCCCCCAGGACAAACACCGGGGAGCTGTTTTTT
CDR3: CSVAPRTNTGELFF

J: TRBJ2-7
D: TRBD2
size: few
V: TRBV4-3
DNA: TGCGCCAGCAGCAGGGACCCACTAGCGAACGAGCAGTACTTC
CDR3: CASSRDPLANEQYF

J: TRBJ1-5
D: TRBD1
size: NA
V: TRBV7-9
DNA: TGTGCCAGCAGCTTAGTTCAGGGGGCGGAAAGCAATCAGCCCCAGCATTTT
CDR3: CASSLVQGAESNQPQHF

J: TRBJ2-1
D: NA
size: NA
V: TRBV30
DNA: TGTGCCTGGAGTGTATGGGGGACTGAGCAGTTCTTC
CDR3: CAWSVWGTEQFF

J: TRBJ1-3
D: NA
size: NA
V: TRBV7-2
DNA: TGTGCCAGCAGGAAGACAGGCTCTGGAAACACCATATATTTT
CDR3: CASRKTGSGNTIYF

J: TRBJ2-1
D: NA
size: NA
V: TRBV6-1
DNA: TGTGCCAGCAGTGAAGGCGCCACGGCGACCAATGAGCAGTTCTTC
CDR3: CASSEGATATNEQFF

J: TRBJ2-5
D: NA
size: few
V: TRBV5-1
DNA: TGCGCCAGCAGCTTGTCAGTGGCAGGGCAAGAGACCCAGTACTTC
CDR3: CASSLSVAGQETQYF

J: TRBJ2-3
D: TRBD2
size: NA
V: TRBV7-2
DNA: TGTGCCAGCAGCTGGGCTAGCGGGGGCACAGATACGCAGTATTTT
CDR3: CASSWASGGTDTQYF

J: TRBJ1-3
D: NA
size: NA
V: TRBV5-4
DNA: TGTGCCAGCAGCACCCGGACAGCCTCTGGAAACACCATATATTTT
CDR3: CASSTRTASGNTIYF

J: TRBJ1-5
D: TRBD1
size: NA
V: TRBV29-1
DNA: TGCAGCGTCCTGGACAGGGGATTACACCATTTT
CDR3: CSVLDRGLHHF

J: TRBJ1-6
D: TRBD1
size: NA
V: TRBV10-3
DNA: TGTGCCATCAGGGACAGGGCTAATTCACCCCTCCACTTT
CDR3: CAIRDRANSPLHF

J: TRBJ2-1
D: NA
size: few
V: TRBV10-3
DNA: TGTGCCATCACTGCGGGACAGAGCTCCTACAATGAGCAGTTCTTC
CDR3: CAITAGQSSYNEQFF

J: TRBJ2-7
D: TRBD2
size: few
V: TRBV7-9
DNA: TGTGCCAGCAGCGCTCGGGGGGCCTACGAGCAGTACTTC
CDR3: CASSARGAYEQYF

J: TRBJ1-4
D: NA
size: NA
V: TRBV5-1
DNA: TGCGCCAGCAGGCCCCCGGCTAATGAAAAACTGTTTTTT
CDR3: CASRPPANEKLFF

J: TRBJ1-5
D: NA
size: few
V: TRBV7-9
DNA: TGTGCCAGCAGTCGTACAGGGCCGGGGCAGCCCCAGCATTTT
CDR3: CASSRTGPGQPQHF

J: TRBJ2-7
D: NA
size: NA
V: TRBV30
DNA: TGTGCCTGGAACCCTCCCCCCGCAGGGCCACCGGGCGAGCAGTACTTC
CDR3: CAWNPPPAGPPGEQYF

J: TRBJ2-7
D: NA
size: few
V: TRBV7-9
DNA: TGTGCCAGCAGTTCCCCAGGGAGCTCCTACGAGCAGTACTTC
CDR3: CASSSPGSSYEQYF

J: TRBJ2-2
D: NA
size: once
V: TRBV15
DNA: TGTGCCACCAGGAGTCCCGGGGCTAGAGTCGGGGAGCTGTTTTTT
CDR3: CATRSPGARVGELFF

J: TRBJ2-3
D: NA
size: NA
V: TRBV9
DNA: TGTGCCAGCAGTACCTCCGGAGGGGCCCAGGTAACGCAGTATTTT
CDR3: CASSTSGGAQVTQYF

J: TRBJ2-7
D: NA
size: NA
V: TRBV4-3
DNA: TGCGCCAGCAGCCAAGATCTTAGTGTCAGGGATACCTACGAGCAGTACTTC
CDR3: CASSQDLSVRDTYEQYF

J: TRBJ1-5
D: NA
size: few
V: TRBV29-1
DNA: TGCAGCGTTGGGGAGGGTAGCAATCAGCCCCAGCATTTT
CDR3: CSVGEGSNQPQHF

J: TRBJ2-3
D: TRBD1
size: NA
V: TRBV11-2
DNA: TGTGCCAGCAGCGCCGGACAGGGAACAGATACGCAGTATTTT
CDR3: CASSAGQGTDTQYF

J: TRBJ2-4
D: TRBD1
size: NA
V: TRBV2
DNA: TGTGCCAGCAGTCTCGACAGGGGGCTGGAGAACATTCAGTACTTC
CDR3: CASSLDRGLENIQYF

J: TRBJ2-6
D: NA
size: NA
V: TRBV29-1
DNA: TGCAGCGTTCACTCGGGGTTCGGGGCCAACGTCCTGACTTTC
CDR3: CSVHSGFGANVLTF

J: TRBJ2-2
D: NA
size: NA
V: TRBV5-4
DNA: TGTGCCAGCAGCCCCTGGCGGGTCGACACCGGGGAGCTGTTTTTT
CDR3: CASSPWRVDTGELFF

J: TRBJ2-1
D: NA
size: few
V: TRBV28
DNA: TGTGCCAGCAGTAATGCAGGCGGATCCTACAATGAGCAGTTCTTC
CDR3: CASSNAGGSYNEQFF

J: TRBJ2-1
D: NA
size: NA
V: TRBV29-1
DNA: TGCAGCGTCAACAGGCCCGGGAGCGGCACATTGGGAGAGCAGTTCTTC
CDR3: CSVNRPGSGTLGEQFF

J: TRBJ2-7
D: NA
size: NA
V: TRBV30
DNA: TGTGCCTGGACCTTTGGGGCCCTCGGGCACGAGCAGTACTTC
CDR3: CAWTFGALGHEQYF

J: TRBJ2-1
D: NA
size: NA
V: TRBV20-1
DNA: TGCAGTGCTACCGGGCTCAATGAGCAGTTCTTC
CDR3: CSATGLNEQFF

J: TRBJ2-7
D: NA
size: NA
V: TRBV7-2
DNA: TGTGCCAGCAGCTTTGCAGGGTCCTACGAGCAGTACTTC
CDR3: CASSFAGSYEQYF

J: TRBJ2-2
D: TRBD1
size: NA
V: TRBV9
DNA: TGTGCCAGCAGCTCTAGGACAGGGGGTCCCTTGAACACCGGGGAGCTGTTTTTT
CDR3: CASSSRTGGPLNTGELFF

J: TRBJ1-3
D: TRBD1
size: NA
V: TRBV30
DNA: TGTGCCTGGGACAGGGGGGATTCTGGAAACACCATATATTTT
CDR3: CAWDRGDSGNTIYF

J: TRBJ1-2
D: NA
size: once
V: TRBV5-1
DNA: TGCGCCAGCAGCACGGGACCCCCATTTGGCTATGGCTACACCTTC
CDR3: CASSTGPPFGYGYTF

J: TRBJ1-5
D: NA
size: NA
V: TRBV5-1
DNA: TGCGCCAGCAGCTTGACGGCGGGACAGCCCCAGCATTTT
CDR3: CASSLTAGQPQHF

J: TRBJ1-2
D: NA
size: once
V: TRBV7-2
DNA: TGTGCCAGCAGCTTTTCGGGGGTCGGCTACACCTTC
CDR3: CASSFSGVGYTF

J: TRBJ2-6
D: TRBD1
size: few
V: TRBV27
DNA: TGTGCCAGCAGGCACCTTCCCCCGGGACAGGGAAGCTCTGGGGCCAACGTCCTGACTTTC
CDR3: CASRHLPPGQGSSGANVLTF